The present T cell receptor beta chain was sequenced within a study of long-term antiretroviral therapy in people with HIV (dated by TCRdb to 2022 to 2024). With respect to the entire study: The earliest samples were collected about a decade before the 2015 WHO recommendation for immediate ART, when ART was typically delayed until CD4 counts fell. A retrospective serial study tested whether changes in peripheral blood TRB repertoire composition and diversity were associated with ART initiation and durable HIV suppression. From some 30 adults with confirmed HIV infection, the cohort provided over 150 cryopreserved PBMC samples, gathered serially across a mean of around 6 years (range 1-12). Of the roughly 30 participants with HIV, approximately 11 were female. No cross-contamination during QIAcube processing turned up in test extractions that ran a monoclonal T-cell line alongside about 35 polyclonal samples. Here is what the overall study found, with its caveats: Starting ART was linked to a significant rise in TRB diversity, yet even with long-term ART the diversity remained significantly lower than in transplant donor controls. The samples span the years 2004 to 2017, and the ART regimens used may be less effective than current regimens. Expanded TRB clones identified before ART initiation dominated the repertoire at all time points, although this dominance fluctuated and declined in many PLHIV after ART. Inferences about post-ART repertoire changes are limited because no data were available on ART adherence, viral resistance or therapy changes. Because pre-ART samples had limited cell numbers, unsorted PBMC were profiled rather than sorted CD4+ and CD8+ T cells. Compared with controls, HIV repertoires had narrower CDR3 length ranges, and the network structure pointed to an antigen-experienced repertoire that shifted only slightly toward naive after ART. Owing to limited PBMC availability, only the TCR beta chain was sequenced, without alpha chain pairing.

Per the germline V gene, SGHTA is the CDR1 and FQGTGA is the CDR2. The CDR3 runs 13 amino acids, cysteine and phenylalanine included. The DNA shown is the 39-base CDR3, in frame from base 1. The junction shows trimming of 5 bases on V and 2 bases on J, and the gene matches do not reach 2 bases of it. Sequencing of the TRB variable region was done with the immunoSEQ hsTCRB v3.0 assay at survey level resolution. The target sequencing depth for TRB was about 40,000-55,000 T-cell genomes per sample. An Illumina MiSeq with a v3 150-cycle kit was used to sequence the pooled TRB libraries. The original methods were these. Repertoire analysis ran in R within a reproducible Nextflow workflow covering QC, data transformation and analysis. Custom analyses were implemented in LymphoSeq2, an R package for AIRR-Seq data exploration. After excluding a few samples that yielded fewer than 5000 total TRB sequences, approximately 180 HIV repertoires remained for analysis. Of the approximately 190 retained HIV repertoires, approximately 60 were collected before and around 130 after ART initiation. Repertoires were downsampled to 5000 TRB nucleotide sequences, and summary statistics were averaged over 100 downsampling iterations. TRB sequences were retained for analysis only if CDR3 regions of at least seven amino acids were present. Two measures captured diversity: a Shannon entropy-derived clonality score and the Gini coefficient. In repertoire networks, the top 5000 CDR3 amino acid sequences were linked whenever an edit distance of one separated two sequences. For TRB CDR3 amino acid sequences, antigen specificity groups and MHC restriction were predicted with GLIPH2. CDR3 amino acid sequences were matched against VDJdb and McPAS-TCR to flag known CMV, EBV, HIV or tissue antigen associations. Pre-ART, post-ART and control groups were compared with Wilcoxon signed-rank tests and Holm-Bonferroni correction. Imported from immuneACCESS, the table was reduced by TCRdb to in-frame sequences with V and J called. These copies leave out some clones; in studies compared against another copy, an unresolved V gene accounts for under half, and the cause of the remainder is not known. The V and J calls and clone size come from that table; D and trimming were worked out from the DNA. The sample table records roughly 27,000 clones; around 85% of these occur just once. Of the sample, approximately 9% is held by the ten largest clones.

About this clone itself: Its antigen is not yet known. Per-base qualities were not stored, and no clone one base away is much larger.

To be included, a participant needed at least one PBMC sample from before ART initiation plus at least two post-ART samples. Treatment was received in the United States of America by all participants with HIV. Before DNA extraction, cryopreserved samples containing about 0.9-11 million PBMC were thawed and washed. At the time of the earliest PBMC sample for each participant with HIV, ages ranged from roughly 23 to 60 years. PBMC samples from each participant spanned 1-4 timepoints before ART initiation and 2-8 timepoints after ART initiation, with a median of 7 samples. Serial HIV viral load, CD4+ T-cell count, ART history and demographic data were obtained for every participant. Using a Qiagen kit on a QIAcube, genomic DNA was extracted from unsorted PBMC, with samples processed in batches of 12.

The sequence is built from TRBV7-3 and TRBJ1-2, with 7 middle bases fitting TRBD1. This specimen consisted of unsorted PBMCs, obtained 2.3 years after starting antiretroviral therapy. The TCR was taken from a man between 40 and 49 years old with HIV. The CDR3 protein is CASSRDRNYGYTF. The sequence in DNA is TGTGCCAGCAGCCGGGACAGAAACTATGGCTACACCTTC.